This passage covers 29 T cell receptor beta chains from one sample sequenced in a study of CD8+ T cells in alopecia areata. The treatment was: oral pan-JAK inhibitor, 5-10 mg twice daily. Sequencing used cDNA as its template, made by extracting RNA and reverse transcribing it. Profiled with immunoSEQ multiplex PCR; TCRdb holds only in-frame clones, not every one. The sample lists fewer than 250,000 clones, around two fifths occurring once. The sequences come from CD4+ T cells sorted from blood, collected at week 34, from a patient treated with tofacitinib. These receptors all stem from a human donor with alopecia areata.

This clone was counted a few times. This chain's CDR3 is CSARQGSTDTQYF. In DNA form, the CDR3 reads TGCAGCGCTCGACAGGGCTCTACAGATACGCAGTATTTT. This chain connects TRBV29-1 to TRBJ2-3, with 7 bases matching TRBD1. Germline CDR1 reads SQVTM; CDR2 reads ANQGSEA. Unmatched junction bases numbered 7, after V lost 7 bases and J lost 3 bases. CDR3 length: 13 residues.

This chain joins TRBV29-1 and TRBJ1-2; possibly TRBD1 for D (5 bases). This CDR3 region has 13 residues. Trimming left V 0 bases short and J 6 bases short, with 11 bases between. CDR1 and CDR2 from the germline V gene are SQVTM and ANQGSEA. The CDR3 protein is CSVEDFRGNGYTF. Written as DNA, the CDR3 is TGCAGCGTTGAAGATTTTCGGGGGAATGGCTACACCTTC.

The CDR3 DNA follows: TGCAGCGTAGCCGGGACAGGGCAATCTAACTATGGCTACACCTTC. Amino acids: CSVAGTGQSNYGYTF. The V and J genes are TRBV29-1 and TRBJ1-2, with 9 bases aligning to TRBD1. The ends lost 6 bases at V and 0 bases at J; junction bases unmatched: 8. The CDR3 loop spans 15 amino acids. The germline CDR1 and CDR2 sequences are SQVTM and ANQGSEA.

The J gene is TRBJ1-6, the V gene TRBV6-6; possibly TRBD1 for D (6 bases). Germline CDR1 MNHNY, CDR2 SVGAGI (reference sequence). Trimming pared 0 bases from V and 5 bases from J, leaving 11 bases between. The CDR3 contains 16 residues. In DNA form, the CDR3 reads TGTGCCAGCAGTTACTCGTTAGCAGGGGATAATTCACCCCTCCACTTT. Protein: CASSYSLAGDNSPLHF.

For the CDR3, the DNA is TGTGCCAGCAGTTACTCTAGCGGTACCTACGAGCAGTACTTC. It yields the protein CASSYSSGTYEQYF. V usage is TRBV6-6 and J usage is TRBJ2-7; D may be TRBD2 (6 bases). Germline V CDR1 and CDR2: MNHNY, SVGAGI (reference sequence). The V and J ends lost 0 bases and 2 bases respectively, with 8 bases between them. This CDR3 contains 14 residues.

In its sample, this clone was seen a few times. The rearrangement joins TRBV29-1 to TRBJ2-7; possible D gene TRBD2, 6 bases. CDR3 length equals 13 residues. Germline values: CDR1 SQVTM, CDR2 ANQGSEA. The V and J ends lost 5 bases and 2 bases respectively, with 13 bases between them. This chain's CDR3 is CSVRQAGPYEQYF. The CDR3 DNA reads TGCAGCGTTAGGCAGGCGGGGCCCTACGAGCAGTACTTC.

The chain joins TRBV11-2 to TRBJ2-7; D gene uncertain. The germline V gene has CDR1 SGHAT and CDR2 FQNNGV. V was clipped by 2 bases and J by 2 bases, with 10 bases between them. This CDR3 has 14 amino acids. The chain's CDR3 is CASSLPSTPYEQYF. In nucleotides, the CDR3 is TGTGCCAGCAGCTTACCTTCGACCCCCTACGAGCAGTACTTC.

This chain connects TRBV30 to TRBJ2-1; possible D gene TRBD1, 6 bases. Germline V lookup: CDR1 GTSNPN, CDR2 SVGIG (reference sequence). V was clipped by 2 bases and J by 4 bases, with 12 bases between them. This CDR3 comprises 14 residues. Written as DNA, the CDR3 is TGTGCCTGGAGTCCCGAAAGGGGGTACAATGAGCAGTTCTTC. Translated, it gives CAWSPERGYNEQFF.

V usage is TRBV5-1 and J usage is TRBJ2-7; D possibly uses TRBD1 or TRBD2 (6 bases each). V dropped 0 bases and J dropped 5 bases, with 18 bases sitting between them. This CDR3 is built from 16 residues. CDR1 and CDR2 (germline): SGHRS, YFSETQ. The CDR3 is CASSLAVGQGRNEQYF. CDR3 nucleotide sequence: TGCGCCAGCAGCTTGGCCGTTGGGCAGGGGAGGAACGAGCAGTACTTC.

J is TRBJ2-2 and V is TRBV30; 7 nucleotides line up with TRBD1. Germline V gene data show CDR1 as GTSNPN and CDR2 as SVGIG (reference sequence). This CDR3 contains 11 residues. V shed 8 bases and J 3 bases; nucleotides not matched to a gene: 0. The CDR3 here is CAQGDTGELFF. CDR3 coding DNA: TGTGCCCAGGGGGACACCGGGGAGCTGTTTTTT.

The V call is TRBV10-3, the J call TRBJ1-3; D remains ambiguous. V was cut by 3 bases and J by 4 bases, with 13 bases left in between. The CDR3 is 15 amino acids. The germline gives CDR1 ENHRY, CDR2 SYGVKD. CDR3 loop: CAISDPLPSGNTIYF. CDR3 DNA sequence: TGTGCCATCAGTGACCCACTCCCATCCGGAAACACCATATATTTT.

This clone has just a few counts. The V gene is TRBV7-2, the J gene TRBJ2-7, with 11 nucleotides matching TRBD1. J lost 3 bases, V lost 5 bases, and 6 bases had no gene match. The CDR3 covers 15 residues. Per germline, CDR1 SGHTA and CDR2 FQGNSA. CDR3 nucleotides: TGTGCCAGCAGCCGAACCGGGACAGGGGGCTACGAGCAGTACTTC. It codes for CASSRTGTGGYEQYF.

The V call is TRBV2, the J call TRBJ2-1, with TRBD2 matching over 11 bases. Germline assignment: CDR1 SNHLY and CDR2 FYNNEI. V lost 6 bases, J lost 6 bases, and 7 bases stayed unmatched. The CDR3 is 15 amino acids. The CDR3 region is CASSVLAGGGNEQFF. In DNA, the CDR3 is TGTGCCAGCAGCGTCCTAGCGGGGGGTGGCAATGAGCAGTTCTTC.

This clone appeared a few times. V and J are TRBV10-3 and TRBJ2-7, with TRBD2 matching 11 bases. In germline, CDR1 is ENHRY, CDR2 SYGVKD. The ends lost 6 bases at V and 1 base at J; junction bases unmatched: 5. The CDR3 extends over 15 amino acids. Written as DNA, the CDR3 is TGTGCCATCAGCCTCGGGACTAGCGGTTCCTACGAGCAGTACTTC. It encodes CAISLGTSGSYEQYF.

A few counts support this clone. This chain joins TRBV19 and TRBJ2-5; 8 bases align to TRBD2. Germline loops: CDR1 LNHDA, CDR2 SQIVND (reference sequence). The CDR3 loop spans 15 amino acids. V lost 5 bases and J lost 5; bases outside the gene matches: 10. The CDR3 sequence is CASSVAGLGIETQYF. CDR3 bases: TGTGCCAGTAGTGTCGCGGGACTAGGGATCGAGACCCAGTACTTC.

This clone has only a few counts. The CDR3 region has the DNA TGCGGAGCGTTCAGGGGGTATTCCCCCGGGGAGCTGTTTTTT. This gives the protein CGAFRGYSPGELFF. This sequence joins TRBV29-1 and TRBJ2-2, with TRBD1 identical over 7 bases. The CDR3 sequence is 14 residues long. Germline V CDR1 and CDR2: SQVTM, ANQGSEA.

This clone appeared once. This chain uses TRBV18 with TRBJ2-7; no clear D gene. Germline CDR1 reads KGHSH; CDR2 reads LQKENI. V shed 4 bases and J shed 5 bases, with 6 bases lying between them. The CDR3 length is 11 residues. Written as DNA, the CDR3 is TGTGCCAGCTCACAGCGAGACGAGCAGTACTTC. It yields the protein CASSQRDEQYF.

V is TRBV30 and J is TRBJ1-2; no firm D call. The CDR3 runs to 12 residues. The V and J ends lost 7 bases and 4 bases respectively, with 13 bases between them. Per the germline V gene, CDR1 is GTSNPN and CDR2 is SVGIG (reference sequence). The CDR3 region has the DNA TGTGCCTCGGCCCCGCTTAGCTATGGCTACACCTTC. It codes for CASAPLSYGYTF.

This clone was seen a few times. In DNA form, the CDR3 reads TGCGCCAGCAGGCTTTCGGGGCTCCGGGGCACTGAAGCTTTCTTT. It yields the protein CASRLSGLRGTEAFF. The chain couples TRBV5-1 to TRBJ1-1; perhaps TRBD1 as D (5 bases). CDR3 length: 15 residues. In germline, CDR1 is SGHRS, CDR2 YFSETQ. V was clipped by 5 bases and J by 4 bases, with 18 bases between them.

The chain employs TRBV5-1 and TRBJ2-3; D not certain. V dropped 0 bases and J dropped 0 bases, with 8 bases sitting between them. CDR3 length equals 15 residues. The germline CDR1 and CDR2 sequences are SGHRS and YFSETQ. The CDR3 bases are TGCGCCAGCAGCTTGGCCACGGCAAGCACAGATACGCAGTATTTT. It yields the protein CASSLATASTDTQYF.

The chain employs TRBV4-1 and TRBJ2-2, with a tentative D call TRBD1 (6 bases). The CDR3 contains 17 residues. Germline V gives CDR1 MGHRA, CDR2 YSYEKL. The V gene lost 4 bases and the J gene lost 1 base, with 16 bases spanning the gap. This CDR3 reads CASSREPGHLNTGELFF. CDR3 bases: TGCGCCAGCAGCCGAGAGCCGGGACACCTGAACACCGGGGAGCTGTTTTTT.

The CDR3 nucleotides are TGTGCCAGCAGCTCTGGGCTTAGCGGGGGTTCCCCAGATACGCAGTATTTT. Translated: CASSSGLSGGSPDTQYF. The rearrangement joins TRBV11-2 to TRBJ2-3; 9 nucleotides line up with TRBD2. The CDR3 totals 17 residues. Germline CDR1 reads SGHAT; CDR2 reads FQNNGV. Trimming cost V 4 bases and J 4 bases; bases outside gene matches: 12.

The chain joins TRBV30 to TRBJ1-2; D call uncertain. Germline loops: CDR1 GTSNPN, CDR2 SVGIG (reference sequence). This CDR3 has 14 amino acids. V was trimmed by 4 bases and J by 6 bases, leaving 18 bases between them. The DNA for the CDR3 is TGTGCCTGGAATTTAGGACGGAGGGTTGATGGCTACACCTTC. Its protein is CAWNLGRRVDGYTF.

This clone has just a few counts. The gene calls are TRBV5-1 and TRBJ2-3, with D maybe TRBD2 (5 bases). V was pared by 0 bases and J by 5 bases, with 13 bases between. CDR3 length equals 15 residues. CDR1 and CDR2 (germline): SGHRS, YFSETQ. For the CDR3, the DNA is TGCGCCAGCAGCTTGGCCTCGGGGAGTGGAGATACGCAGTATTTT. It encodes CASSLASGSGDTQYF.

The chain has TRBV7-9 and TRBJ1-6; weak D call: TRBD1 (5 bases). Trimming cost V 5 bases and J 13 bases, with 15 bases left between them. The germline CDR1 and CDR2 sequences are SEHNR and FQNEAQ (reference sequence). This CDR3 contains 13 residues. CDR3 in DNA: TGTGCCAGCAGCACCTCTGCGAGGGGCCCCCTCCACTTT. It yields the protein CASSTSARGPLHF.

V usage is TRBV2 and J usage is TRBJ2-4, with 10 bases matching TRBD1. V shed 4 bases and J 8 bases; nucleotides not matched to a gene: 5. The length of the CDR3 is 14 residues. Germline values: CDR1 SNHLY, CDR2 FYNNEI. The CDR3: CASSGGQGGDIQYF. The CDR3 DNA reads TGTGCCAGCAGTGGCGGACAGGGGGGTGACATTCAGTACTTC.

The V gene is TRBV11-2, the J gene TRBJ2-6; TRBD1 agrees at 7 bases. The V and J ends lost 5 bases and 0 bases, in that order; junction bases with no gene match: 7. Germline CDR1 is SGHAT and CDR2 is FQNNGV. The CDR3 spans 17 residues. The CDR3 region is CASSGTGQNSGANVLTF. DNA for the CDR3: TGTGCCAGCAGCGGCACGGGACAGAACTCTGGGGCCAACGTCCTGACTTTC.

The V gene is TRBV7-3, the J gene TRBJ2-6; D not certain. The V and J ends lost 2 bases and 0 bases respectively, with 5 bases between them. The CDR3 consists of 15 residues. CDR1 SGHTA and CDR2 FQGTGA come from the germline V gene. The CDR3 reads CASSLDFSGANVLTF. The DNA for the CDR3 is TGTGCCAGCAGCTTAGATTTCTCTGGGGCCAACGTCCTGACTTTC.

V usage is TRBV14 and J usage is TRBJ1-3; possibly TRBD1 for D (5 bases). Germline V gene lookup returns CDR1 SGHDN and CDR2 FVKESK. The CDR3 contains 16 residues. V lost 5 bases to trimming and J lost 0 bases, with 14 bases between them. CDR3: CASSWTGRASGNTIYF. The CDR3 DNA reads TGTGCCAGCAGCTGGACGGGCAGGGCCTCTGGAAACACCATATATTTT.